This T cell receptor beta chain was captured by sequencing in a study of T-cell memory formation after mild COVID-19. This clonotype was observed once. CDR3 length: 13 amino acids. Trimming shortened V by 6 bases and J by 0 bases, and 9 bases separated the two germline ends. Per germline, CDR1 DFQATT and CDR2 SNEGSKA (reference sequence). One entry per CDR3 protein results from TCRdb running MiXCR on the 5' RACE reads. This sample carries approximately 300,000 distinct CDR3 sequences, more than 15% of them seen once, and the ten largest clones take approximately 20%. This TCR was recovered from a man aged 18 to 29 who had mild COVID-19 (a few samples of this study predate the infection). Cell type and time point are not known. The chain combines TRBV20-1 with TRBJ1-5; D is undetermined. The sequenced material came from PBMCs or a T cell subset sorted from them (not recorded which). The CDR3 sequence: CSAVHVSNQPQHF. CDR3 sequence (DNA): TGCAGTGCGGTACATGTTAGCAATCAGCCCCAGCATTTT.